This entry describes one T cell receptor beta chain. Its antigen is currently unknown. The data belong to a study of glioma-infiltrating T cells after dendritic cell vaccination. Study-wide results and limits: Few patients contributed both blood and tumor specimens.

Assay used: immunoSEQ multiplex PCR; TCRdb lists only in-frame clones, some missing. The profile shows about 82,000 clones, 85% to 90% of them singletons. None of the glioblastoma patients had an isocitrate dehydrogenase mutation. The TCR was taken from a human donor with glioblastoma. Specimen: blood, collected before dendritic cell vaccination.

In nucleotides, the CDR3 is TGTGCCAGCAGCTTAGGGGGGACAGGGCCCGGGGAGCTGTTTTTT. It codes for CASSLGGTGPGELFF. The V gene is TRBV11-3, the J gene TRBJ2-2; 9 bases are a match to TRBD1. Trimming took 1 base from V and 6 from J; bases not matched to a gene: 3. Looked up from germline, CDR1 is SGHNT and CDR2 is YENEEA. CDR3 size: 15 residues.